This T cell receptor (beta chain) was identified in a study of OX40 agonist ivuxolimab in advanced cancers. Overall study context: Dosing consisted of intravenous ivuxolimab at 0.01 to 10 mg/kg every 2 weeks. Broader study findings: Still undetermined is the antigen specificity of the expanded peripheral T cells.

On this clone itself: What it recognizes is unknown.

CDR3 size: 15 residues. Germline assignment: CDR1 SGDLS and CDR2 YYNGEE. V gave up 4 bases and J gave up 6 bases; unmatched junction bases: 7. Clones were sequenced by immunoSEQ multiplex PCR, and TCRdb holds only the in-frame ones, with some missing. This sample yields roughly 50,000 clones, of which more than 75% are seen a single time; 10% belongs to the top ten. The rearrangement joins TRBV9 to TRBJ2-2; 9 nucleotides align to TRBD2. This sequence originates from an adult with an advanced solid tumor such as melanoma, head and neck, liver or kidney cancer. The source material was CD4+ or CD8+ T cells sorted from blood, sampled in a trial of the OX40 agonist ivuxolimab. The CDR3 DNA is TGTGCCAGCAGCCCAGTAGGCGGGGGGGCCGGGGAGCTGTTTTTT. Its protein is CASSPVGGGAGELFF.